The 21 T cell receptor beta chains presented below share a single source sample, sequenced in a study of T cell responses to AZD1222 COVID-19 vaccine. The table came from immunoSEQ multiplex PCR; TCRdb's copy has only in-frame clones and leaves some out. Of 140,000 to 150,000 clones listed, 80% to 90% are singletons. Sequencing used peripheral blood, obtained on day 0 of AZD1222 vaccination. These receptors originate from an adult in good health.

In this sample, this clone turned up once. The chain joins TRBV12-3 or TRBV12-4 to TRBJ1-4; no clear D. V was pared by 3 bases and J by 8 bases, with 4 bases between. This CDR3 comprises 11 residues. DNA for the CDR3: TGTGCCAGCAGTTTGACCGAAAAACTGTTTTTT. Residues: CASSLTEKLFF.

CDR3 nucleotides: TGTGCCAGCTCACCTCCTCCGGCAGCTAGGGAAAAACTGTTTTTT. Protein sequence: CASSPPPAAREKLFF. The chain uses TRBV18 and TRBJ1-4; D not certain. The CDR3 runs to 15 residues. The germline CDR1 and CDR2 sequences are KGHSH and LQKENI. The V end was cut by 3 bases, the J end by 8 bases, with 16 bases between.

The V and J genes are TRBV27 and TRBJ2-3; D may be TRBD2 (6 bases). The CDR3 is 15 residues long. From germline, CDR1 is MNHEY and CDR2 SMNVEV (reference sequence). V gave up 3 bases and J gave up 7 bases, with 17 bases separating them. Here the CDR3 DNA reads TGTGCCAGCAGTTTCTCTAGCGCTCGCAGGAATACGCAGTATTTT. Its protein product is CASSFSSARRNTQYF.

The chain couples TRBV28 to TRBJ2-7; 7 bases are shared with TRBD1. This CDR3 has 15 residues. CDR1 MDHEN and CDR2 SYDVKM come from the germline V gene. With V trimmed by 4 bases and J by 0 bases, 6 bases remained unmatched. This CDR3 is CASSSGQAPSYEQYF. The CDR3 DNA reads as TGTGCCAGCAGTTCCGGACAGGCCCCCTCCTACGAGCAGTACTTC.

The chain combines TRBV21-1 with TRBJ1-2; TRBD1 was called by the table and not checked on the DNA. TRBV21-1 is designated a pseudogene. This CDR3 is built from 14 residues. As DNA, the CDR3 is TGTGCCAGCACTCTCATCCCGCCCAGCTATGGCTACACCTTC. Residues: CASTLIPPSYGYTF.

The chain couples TRBV27 to TRBJ2-1, with TRBD2 identical over 11 bases. This CDR3 comprises 18 residues. Looked up from germline, CDR1 is MNHEY and CDR2 is SMNVEV (reference sequence). Trimming took 3 bases from V and 4 from J; bases not matched to a gene: 11. The CDR3, as DNA: TGTGCCAGCAGTTTGTTGACTAGCGGGACCAGCCTATACAATGAGCAGTTCTTC. It codes for CASSLLTSGTSLYNEQFF.

The rearrangement joins TRBV3-1 (or the pseudogene TRBV3-2) to TRBJ1-6, with TRBD1 matching 8 bases. There are 14 residues in the CDR3. With 3 bases clipped from V and 5 bases from J, the junction kept 0 bases outside the gene matches. Germline V gene sequence: CDR1 LGHDT, CDR2 YNNKEL (reference sequence). CDR3 region: CASSQGQDNSPLHF. DNA of the CDR3: TGTGCCAGCAGCCAGGGACAGGATAATTCACCCCTCCACTTT.

The V call is TRBV7-2, the J call TRBJ2-2, with D perhaps matching TRBD1 (5 bases). The CDR3 runs 16 residues. Per the germline V gene, CDR1 is SGHTA and CDR2 is FQGNSA. V lost 1 base and J lost 4, with 13 bases in between. This chain's CDR3 is CASSLVSGRATGELFF. CDR3 bases: TGTGCCAGCAGCTTAGTAAGTGGCAGGGCCACCGGGGAGCTGTTTTTT.

Regarding this clone: Other DNA variants within this sample encode the same CDR3. This chain links TRBV5-1 with TRBJ1-1; no firm D call. V lost 5 bases, J lost 2 bases, and 10 bases lay in between. This CDR3 region has 13 residues. CDR1 and CDR2 (germline): SGHRS, YFSETQ. Here the CDR3 DNA reads TGCGCCAGCAGTCTGGGTAGAAACACTGAAGCTTTCTTT. Translation gives CASSLGRNTEAFF.

The chain joins TRBV11-2 to TRBJ2-5; D unresolved. CDR3 length: 15 amino acids. Trimming took 0 bases from V and 1 from J, leaving 9 bases between them. Germline V CDR1 and CDR2: SGHAT, FQNNGV. Here the CDR3 DNA reads TGTGCCAGCAGCTTAGATGAAGGCGGCCAAGAGACCCAGTACTTC. It is translated as CASSLDEGGQETQYF.

The CDR3 region has the DNA TGCGCCAGCCGAGCGAACACTGAAGCTTTCTTT. Translating it yields CASRANTEAFF. The V call is TRBV5-1, the J call TRBJ1-1, with D uncertain. Trimming cost V 7 bases and J 1 base, with 5 bases left between them. This CDR3 contains 11 residues. Germline V CDR1 and CDR2: SGHRS, YFSETQ.

This clone was seen only a few times. The V gene is TRBV5-6, the J gene TRBJ1-4, with 8 bases matching TRBD1. Per germline, CDR1 SGHDT and CDR2 YYEEEE. The length of the CDR3 is 14 residues. V lost 6 bases and J lost 6; bases outside the gene matches: 7. CDR3 in amino acids: CASTRTGFDEKLFF. CDR3 nucleotide sequence: TGTGCCAGCACCCGGACAGGGTTTGATGAAAAACTGTTTTTT.

This rearrangement joins TRBV3-1 (or the pseudogene TRBV3-2) to TRBJ1-3; 7 nucleotides line up with TRBD1. The germline CDR1 and CDR2 sequences are LGHDT and YNNKEL (reference sequence). The CDR3 totals 15 residues. The trim removed 2 bases at V and 12 bases at J, leaving 13 bases unmatched. CDR3 residues: CASSQRSGGGLYIYF. In nucleotides, the CDR3 is TGTGCCAGCAGCCAACGGTCAGGGGGGGGACTTTACATATATTTT.

In DNA, the CDR3 is TGTGCCAGCAGCAAAAGCGTGGCGGAGACCCAGTACTTC. The encoded protein is CASSKSVAETQYF. The V call is TRBV5-6, the J call TRBJ2-5; no reliable D call. Germline CDR1 and CDR2: SGHDT and YYEEEE. The CDR3 has 13 residues. Trimming left V 4 bases short and J 5 bases short, with 12 bases between.

The gene calls are TRBV9 and TRBJ1-2; weak D call: TRBD1 (5 bases). The germline V gene encodes CDR1 SGDLS and CDR2 YYNGEE. This CDR3 spans 16 amino acids. V was pared by 3 bases and J by 6 bases, with 21 bases between. The CDR3 nucleotides read TGTGCCAGCAGCGCCCCTCCCGGGACCATCGATGATGGCTACACCTTC. Its translation is CASSAPPGTIDDGYTF.

The genes are TRBV7-8 and TRBJ1-4; D uncertain. CDR1 is SGHVS, CDR2 FQNEAQ, per germline. The CDR3 extends over 14 amino acids. Trimming stripped 1 base from V and 4 bases from J, with 7 bases between. The CDR3 spells CASSLGAHNEKLFF. The CDR3 DNA follows: TGTGCCAGCAGCTTAGGGGCACATAATGAAAAACTGTTTTTT.

J is TRBJ2-7 and V is TRBV13; 9 bases align to TRBD2. The CDR3 covers 15 residues. V shed 5 bases and J 1 base; nucleotides not matched to a gene: 6. Germline values: CDR1 PRHDT, CDR2 FYEKMQ (reference sequence). The CDR3 nucleotides are TGTGCCAGCAGCCCCCCTAGCGGGGATTCCTACGAGCAGTACTTC. It encodes CASSPPSGDSYEQYF.

In DNA, the CDR3 is TGTGCCAGCCGCCCGGACACCACGAACACTGAAGCTTTCTTT. This codes for CASRPDTTNTEAFF. The chain is built from TRBV7-8 and TRBJ1-1; possibly TRBD1 for D (5 bases). The CDR3 runs 14 residues. V was trimmed by 8 bases and J by 1 base, leaving 14 bases between them. The germline V gene encodes CDR1 SGHVS and CDR2 FQNEAQ.

This clone was counted between two and nine times. The chain is built from TRBV19 and TRBJ2-3, with D unresolved. V lost 6 bases and J lost 0, with 7 bases in between. CDR3 size: 13 residues. CDR1 LNHDA and CDR2 SQIVND come from the germline V gene (reference sequence). The CDR3 nucleotides are TGTGCCAGTAGCGACCGGAGCACAGATACGCAGTATTTT. It is translated as CASSDRSTDTQYF. The full variable domain, with the rest looked up from reference TRBV19 and TRBJ2-3, is DGGITQSPKYLFRKEGQNVTLSCEQNLNHDAMYWYRQDPGQGLRLIYYSQIVNDFQKGDIAEGYSVSREKKESFPLTVTSAQKNPTAFYLCASSDRSTDTQYFGPGTRLTVL.

V usage is TRBV6-5 and J usage is TRBJ2-5, with 7 positions matching TRBD1. From germline, CDR1 is MNHEY and CDR2 SVGAGI. The CDR3 is made up of 13 amino acids. V lost 5 bases, J lost 5 bases, and 5 bases stayed unmatched. In nucleotides, the CDR3 is TGTGCCAGCAGTAGACAGGGTTATGAGACCCAGTACTTC. As protein: CASSRQGYETQYF.

The chain is built from TRBV6-5 and TRBJ2-7; D call uncertain. Trimming cost V 6 bases and J 3 bases, with 12 bases left between them. The CDR3 totals 13 residues. Germline V gene lookup returns CDR1 MNHEY and CDR2 SVGAGI. In DNA, the CDR3 is TGTGCCAGCAGCTACGACCCCGGCTACGAGCAGTACTTC. Its protein is CASSYDPGYEQYF.